This TCR beta chain stems from a study of blood T cell repertoires in COVID-19. Study in general: Donors in the United States, Italy and Spain gave samples during acute or convalescent COVID-19.

Sequencing used immunoSEQ multiplex PCR; TCRdb keeps in-frame clones, though not all of them. The sample yields about 230,000 clones, approximately 83% seen once. The sequence derives from a man aged 35-49 years with acute or convalescent COVID-19. Sequencing used peripheral blood.

For the CDR3, the DNA is TGTGCTAGTGGTTTTGACAGGGCCTCTGGAAACACCATATATTTT. Its translation: CASGFDRASGNTIYF. The rearrangement uses TRBV12-5 and TRBJ1-3; TRBD1 agrees at 7 bases. Germline CDR1 and CDR2: LGHNT and FRNRAP. The CDR3 extends over 15 amino acids. The ends lost 3 bases at V and 0 bases at J; junction bases unmatched: 2.